Each of the 26 T cell receptor beta chains below was sequenced from the same sample in a study of cytomegalovirus exposure and HLA in healthy donors. The PCR employed 60 Vbeta primers together with 13 Jbeta primers. The method was immunoSEQ multiplex PCR; TCRdb's version includes in-frame clones alone and lacks a portion of them. The data hold around 130,000 clones, with about 8.5% observed a single time. The source material was PBMCs. The receptors were sampled from a man aged 40-49 years in good health and CMV-seronegative.

The J gene is TRBJ1-2, the V gene TRBV19; no definite D call. Germline-derived CDR1 and CDR2 are LNHDA and SQIVND (reference sequence). V was cut by 3 bases and J by 0 bases, with 5 bases left in between. The CDR3 is 13 residues long. DNA of the CDR3: TGTGCCAGTAGTATTCCTGCTAACTATGGCTACACCTTC. Translating it yields CASSIPANYGYTF.

The sample holds a few counts of this clone. The V call is TRBV6-5, the J call TRBJ2-7; 11 bases are shared with TRBD1. CDR3 length: 14 amino acids. Germline V gene lookup returns CDR1 MNHEY and CDR2 SVGAGI. Losses at the gene ends were 4 bases for V and 3 bases for J; bases not matched to a gene: 2. The CDR3 DNA sequence: TGTGCCAGCAGTTCCGGGACAGGGGGCTACGAGCAGTACTTC. This gives the protein CASSSGTGGYEQYF.

This sequence joins TRBV4-1 and TRBJ1-1, with D unclear. Trimming took off 0 bases at V and 4 bases at J, with 6 bases between the two ends. The CDR3 has 13 amino acids. The germline V gene encodes CDR1 MGHRA and CDR2 YSYEKL. CDR3 bases: TGCGCCAGCAGCCAAGAGGGCCTCACTGAAGCTTTCTTT. It codes for CASSQEGLTEAFF.

V gene TRBV7-7 combines with J gene TRBJ2-2, with D uncertain. The CDR3 loop spans 14 amino acids. Germline loops: CDR1 SSHAT, CDR2 FNYEAQ (reference sequence). The V end lost 5 bases, the J end lost 7 bases, and 14 bases lay between the germline ends. CDR3 protein: CASSPNPGSGELFF. The CDR3 DNA reads TGTGCCAGCAGCCCGAATCCGGGTAGCGGGGAGCTGTTTTTT.

This clone was counted only a few times. V is TRBV5-6 and J is TRBJ2-2, with a possible D match to TRBD2 (6 bases). CDR3 length: 15 residues. The V end was cut by 1 base, the J end by 1 base, with 8 bases between. Germline CDR1 and CDR2: SGHDT and YYEEEE. The DNA for the CDR3 is TGTGCCAGCAGCTTGACGGGGGTGAACACCGGGGAGCTGTTTTTT. Protein product: CASSLTGVNTGELFF.

This clone was found a few times. The rearrangement uses TRBV5-4 and TRBJ2-1; TRBD1 matches at 8 bases. This CDR3 comprises 15 residues. Germline V gene lookup returns CDR1 SGHNT and CDR2 YYREEE (reference sequence). V was clipped by 4 bases and J by 4 bases; unmatched bases: 7. The CDR3 DNA reads TGTGCCAGCAGCGTTGGGGGGACAGGTTACAATGAGCAGTTCTTC. Translation: CASSVGGTGYNEQFF.

J is TRBJ2-2 and V is TRBV5-6; 9 bases match TRBD1. V dropped 2 bases and J dropped 6; count of bases not matched to a gene: 11. Germline CDR1 SGHDT, CDR2 YYEEEE. The CDR3 runs to 17 residues. CDR3 sequence: CASSFPDRGTFPGELFF. In DNA form, the CDR3 reads TGTGCCAGCAGCTTTCCGGACAGGGGAACATTCCCCGGGGAGCTGTTTTTT.

This clone was seen a few times. The rearrangement uses TRBV7-2 and TRBJ1-6; 8 nucleotides match TRBD1. Germline V CDR1 and CDR2: SGHTA, FQGNSA. CDR3 length: 16 amino acids. The trim removed 5 bases at V and 4 bases at J, leaving 7 bases unmatched. CDR3 in amino acids: CASSPTGALYNSPLHF. The CDR3 region has the DNA TGTGCCAGCAGCCCGACAGGGGCTCTGTATAATTCACCCCTCCACTTT.

This clone came up a few times. The V gene is TRBV7-2, the J gene TRBJ2-7, with a tentative D call TRBD1 (6 bases). The germline CDR1 and CDR2 sequences are SGHTA and FQGNSA. V was pared by 8 bases and J by 5 bases, with 13 bases between. The CDR3 is 12 residues long. The CDR3 DNA sequence: TGTGCCAGCCGACAGGTTAGCAACGAGCAGTACTTC. It encodes CASRQVSNEQYF. Drawing the rest from reference TRBV7-2 and TRBJ2-7, the complete variable domain is GAGVSQSPSNKVTEKGKDVELRCDPISGHTALYWYRQSLGQGLEFLIYFQGNSAPDKSGLPSDRFSAERTGGSVSTLTIQRTQQEDSAVYLCASRQVSNEQYFGPGTRLTVT.

V is TRBV2 and J is TRBJ1-4; no clear D gene. The CDR3 extends over 15 amino acids. Looked up from germline, CDR1 is SNHLY and CDR2 is FYNNEI. V dropped 4 bases and J dropped 0 bases, with 9 bases sitting between them. This CDR3 reads CASSVGSTTNEKLFF. DNA for the CDR3: TGTGCCAGCAGTGTGGGGAGTACAACTAATGAAAAACTGTTTTTT. Full variable domain (outside the CDR3, taken from reference TRBV2 and TRBJ1-4): EPEVTQTPSHQVTQMGQEVILRCVPISNHLYFYWYRQILGQKVEFLVSFYNNEISEKSEIFDDQFSVERPDGSNFTLKIRSTKLEDSAMYFCASSVGSTTNEKLFFGSGTQLSVL.

This clone has more than one count but fewer than ten. This sequence joins TRBV6-6 and TRBJ2-2; 9 bases match TRBD1. CDR3 length: 16 residues. J lost 4 bases, V lost 4 bases, and 7 bases had no gene match. The germline CDR1 and CDR2 sequences are MNHNY and SVGAGI (reference sequence). The CDR3 reads CASSSETGGGTGELFF. CDR3 bases: TGTGCCAGCAGTTCCGAGACAGGGGGAGGCACCGGGGAGCTGTTTTTT.

The chain employs TRBV15 and TRBJ2-7, with 9 bases identical to TRBD1. Germline V gene data show CDR1 as LNHNV and CDR2 as YYDKDF (reference sequence). V was clipped by 2 bases and J by 3 bases; unmatched bases: 5. The length of the CDR3 is 15 residues. Here the CDR3 reads CATSRPDRGIYEQYF. The DNA for the CDR3 is TGTGCCACCAGCAGACCGGACAGGGGCATCTACGAGCAGTACTTC.

This clone was seen a handful of times. This chain joins TRBV9 and TRBJ1-3; the D is unclear. This CDR3 spans 14 amino acids. Germline loops: CDR1 SGDLS, CDR2 YYNGEE. Trimming took off 1 base at V and 4 bases at J, with 9 bases between the two ends. In DNA, the CDR3 is TGTGCCAGCAGCGTAAATTTACAGGGAAACACCATATATTTT. This sequence encodes CASSVNLQGNTIYF.

J is TRBJ2-5 and V is TRBV30; the D is unclear. The J call may be faulty, since TRBJ2-7 better matches the DNA end. The CDR3 length is 11 residues. Germline CDR1 and CDR2: GTSNPN and SVGIG (reference sequence). DNA of the CDR3: TGTGCCTGGAGTGCGGGTAACGAGCAGTACTTC. Translating gives CAWSAGNEQYF.

There are a few counts of this clone. V is TRBV27 and J is TRBJ2-3; TRBD1 aligns across 10 bases. The CDR3 spans 16 residues. From germline, CDR1 is MNHEY and CDR2 SMNVEV (reference sequence). The V segment lost 5 bases and the J segment 11 bases; nucleotides outside the gene matches: 16. The DNA for the CDR3 is TGTGCCAGCAGTGCGTCCGGGACAGGGGTACCGGTCGGGCAGTATTTT. This encodes CASSASGTGVPVGQYF.

This clone was seen more than once but under ten times. The chain joins TRBV5-1 to TRBJ2-5, with a possible D match to TRBD2 (6 bases). The CDR3 has 14 residues. Germline CDR1 reads SGHRS; CDR2 reads YFSETQ. Trimming left V 1 base short and J 4 bases short, with 11 bases between. This CDR3 reads CASSLLGGRETQYF. The DNA for the CDR3 is TGCGCCAGCAGCTTGCTTGGAGGGCGAGAGACCCAGTACTTC.

This clone appeared a few times. The chain couples TRBV5-6 to TRBJ2-3; D might be TRBD1 (5 bases). V was pared by 5 bases and J by 5 bases, with 15 bases between. The CDR3 runs to 14 residues. CDR1 is SGHDT and CDR2 is YYEEEE in the germline V gene. In DNA, the CDR3 is TGTGCCAGCAGTTCCGACTGGGGCGGAGATACGCAGTATTTT. Translated, it gives CASSSDWGGDTQYF.

This clone was counted a few times. The V and J genes are TRBV25-1 and TRBJ2-5; TRBD1 is a possible D gene (6 bases). From germline, CDR1 is MGHDK and CDR2 SYGVNS. This CDR3 spans 16 amino acids. Trimming took off 1 base at V and 5 bases at J, with 17 bases between the two ends. The DNA of the CDR3 is TGTGCCAGCAGTGAATTGGGCAGGGGCGAAGCGGAGACCCAGTACTTC. This sequence encodes CASSELGRGEAETQYF.

This clone has a handful of counts. This rearrangement joins TRBV14 to TRBJ2-7; maybe TRBD2 (5 bases). The CDR3 covers 12 residues. The V and J ends lost 4 bases and 12 bases respectively, with 16 bases between them. Germline CDR1 is SGHDN and CDR2 is FVKESK. The CDR3 sequence is CASSLGGGPAYF. DNA for the CDR3: TGTGCCAGCAGCCTAGGCGGAGGCCCTGCGTACTTC.

The gene calls are TRBV19 and TRBJ2-4; D is ambiguous. CDR3 length: 12 amino acids. V was pared by 6 bases and J by 8 bases, with 11 bases between. Germline CDR1 LNHDA, CDR2 SQIVND (reference sequence). As DNA, the CDR3 is TGTGCCAGTAGGCTCCGAGGAGACATTCAGTACTTC. As protein: CASRLRGDIQYF. The full variable domain, in which reference TRBV19 and TRBJ2-4 provide the parts outside the CDR3, is DGGITQSPKYLFRKEGQNVTLSCEQNLNHDAMYWYRQDPGQGLRLIYYSQIVNDFQKGDIAEGYSVSREKKESFPLTVTSAQKNPTAFYLCASRLRGDIQYFGAGTRLSVL.

This clone was seen ten or more times. The J gene is TRBJ2-5, the V gene TRBV5-1; D is unclear. The CDR3 runs to 12 residues. V was pared by 4 bases and J by 5 bases, with 9 bases between. Germline V gene data show CDR1 as SGHRS and CDR2 as YFSETQ. In nucleotides, the CDR3 is TGCGCCAGCAGCGGATCGAGGGAGACCCAGTACTTC. Amino acids: CASSGSRETQYF.

This clone has only a few counts. The rearrangement joins TRBV7-9 to TRBJ1-5, with D possibly matching TRBD1 (5 bases). This CDR3 is 12 amino acids long. Looked up from germline, CDR1 is SEHNR and CDR2 is FQNEAQ (reference sequence). V was cut by 3 bases and J by 6 bases, with 6 bases left in between. CDR3 coding DNA: TGTGCCAGCAGCTTTGGGGCTCAGCCCCAGCATTTT. It codes for CASSFGAQPQHF.

J is TRBJ2-7 and V is TRBV13; maybe TRBD1 (5 bases). V was clipped by 5 bases and J by 2 bases, with 16 bases between them. The CDR3 extends over 15 amino acids. The germline CDR1 and CDR2 sequences are PRHDT and FYEKMQ (reference sequence). DNA for the CDR3: TGTGCCAGCAGCCCCGGAGCAGGGCCTACCTACGAGCAGTACTTC. Its translation is CASSPGAGPTYEQYF.

The chain employs TRBV5-6 and TRBJ1-2; possibly TRBD1 for D (6 bases). CDR1 is SGHDT and CDR2 is YYEEEE in the germline V gene. The CDR3 consists of 15 residues. Deletions cut 2 bases from V and 0 bases from J, with 11 bases between. CDR3 sequence reads: CASSFYRVANYGYTF. The DNA of the CDR3 is TGTGCCAGCAGCTTTTACAGGGTAGCTAACTATGGCTACACCTTC.

The rearrangement uses TRBV11-2 and TRBJ1-2; D is perhaps TRBD1 (5 bases). Germline CDR1 and CDR2: SGHAT and FQNNGV. Trimming stripped 3 bases from V and 6 bases from J, with 14 bases between. The CDR3 has 14 amino acids. This CDR3 is CASSFTGVSDGYTF. Written as DNA, the CDR3 is TGTGCCAGCAGCTTCACAGGAGTCTCGGATGGCTACACCTTC.

This chain joins TRBV18 and TRBJ1-2; D is uncertain. Germline CDR1 KGHSH, CDR2 LQKENI. The CDR3 spans 14 residues. V was shortened by 6 bases and J by 8 bases, with 19 bases between the two germline ends. The DNA of the CDR3 is TGTGCCAGCTCCCCAACACGGGGTGAAGTGGGCTACACCTTC. This encodes CASSPTRGEVGYTF.